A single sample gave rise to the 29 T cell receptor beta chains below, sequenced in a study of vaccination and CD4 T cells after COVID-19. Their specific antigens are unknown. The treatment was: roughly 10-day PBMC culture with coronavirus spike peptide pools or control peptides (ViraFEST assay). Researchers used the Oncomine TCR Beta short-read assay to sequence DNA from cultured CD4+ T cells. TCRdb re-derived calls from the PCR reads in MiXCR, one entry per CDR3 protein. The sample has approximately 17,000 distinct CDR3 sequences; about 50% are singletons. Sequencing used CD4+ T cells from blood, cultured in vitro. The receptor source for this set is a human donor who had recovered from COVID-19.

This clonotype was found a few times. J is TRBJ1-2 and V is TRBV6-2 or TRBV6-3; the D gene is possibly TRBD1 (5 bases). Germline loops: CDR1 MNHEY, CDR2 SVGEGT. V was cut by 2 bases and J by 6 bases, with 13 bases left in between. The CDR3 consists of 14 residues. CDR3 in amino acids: CASSYGQGLDGYTF. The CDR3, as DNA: TGTGCCAGCAGTTACGGGCAGGGACTGGATGGCTACACCTTC.

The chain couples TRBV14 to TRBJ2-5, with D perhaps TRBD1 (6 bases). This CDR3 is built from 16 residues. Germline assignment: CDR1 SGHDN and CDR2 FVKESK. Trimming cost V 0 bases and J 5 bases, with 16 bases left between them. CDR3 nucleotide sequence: TGTGCCAGCAGCCAAGATCAAAAAGGAACAGGGGAGACCCAGTACTTC. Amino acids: CASSQDQKGTGETQYF.

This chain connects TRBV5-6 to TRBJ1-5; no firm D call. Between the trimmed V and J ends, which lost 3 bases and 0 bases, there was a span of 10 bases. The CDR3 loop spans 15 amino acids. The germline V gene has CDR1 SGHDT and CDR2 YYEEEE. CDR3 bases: TGTGCCAGCAGCTGGGGAGGGAATAGCAATCAGCCCCAGCATTTT. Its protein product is CASSWGGNSNQPQHF.

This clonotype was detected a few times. CDR3 in amino acids: CASSLTRAAGELFF. In nucleotides, the CDR3 is TGTGCCAGCAGCTTAACGAGGGCGGCCGGGGAGCTGTTTTTT. This chain links TRBV7-3 with TRBJ2-2; TRBD2 is a possible D gene (5 bases). CDR3 length: 14 residues. In germline, CDR1 is SGHTA, CDR2 FQGTGA. V dropped 0 bases and J dropped 6 bases, with 8 bases sitting between them.

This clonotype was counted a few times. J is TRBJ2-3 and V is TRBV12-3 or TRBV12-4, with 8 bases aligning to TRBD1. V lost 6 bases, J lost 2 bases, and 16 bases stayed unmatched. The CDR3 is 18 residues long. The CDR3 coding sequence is TGTGCCAGCAGCGACATTGGACAGGGCTTCGCGAACACAGATACGCAGTATTTT. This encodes CASSDIGQGFANTDTQYF.

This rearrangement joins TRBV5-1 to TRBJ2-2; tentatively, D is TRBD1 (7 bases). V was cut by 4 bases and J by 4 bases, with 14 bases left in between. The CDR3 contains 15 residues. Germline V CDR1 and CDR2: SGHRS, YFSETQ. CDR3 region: CASSAGQPPTGELFF. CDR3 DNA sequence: TGCGCCAGCAGCGCGGGACAGCCACCCACCGGGGAGCTGTTTTTT. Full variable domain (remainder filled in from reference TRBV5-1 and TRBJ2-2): KAGVTQTPRYLIKTRGQQVTLSCSPISGHRSVSWYQQTPGQGLQFLFEYFSETQRNKGNFPGRFSGRQFSNSRSEMNVSTLELGDSALYLCASSAGQPPTGELFFGEGSRLTVL.

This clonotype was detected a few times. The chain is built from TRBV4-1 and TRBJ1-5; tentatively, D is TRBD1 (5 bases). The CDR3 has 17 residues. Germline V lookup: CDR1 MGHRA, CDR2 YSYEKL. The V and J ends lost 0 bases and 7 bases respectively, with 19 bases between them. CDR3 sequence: CASSQDQTWQGLQPQHF. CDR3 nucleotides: TGCGCCAGCAGCCAAGATCAAACTTGGCAGGGTTTACAGCCCCAGCATTTT.

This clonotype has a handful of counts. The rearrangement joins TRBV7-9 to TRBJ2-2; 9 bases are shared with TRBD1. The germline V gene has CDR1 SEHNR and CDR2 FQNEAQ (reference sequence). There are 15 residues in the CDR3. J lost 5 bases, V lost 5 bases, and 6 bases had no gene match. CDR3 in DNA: TGTGCCAGCAGCCCGGGACAGGGTGGGACCGGGGAGCTGTTTTTT. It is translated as CASSPGQGGTGELFF.

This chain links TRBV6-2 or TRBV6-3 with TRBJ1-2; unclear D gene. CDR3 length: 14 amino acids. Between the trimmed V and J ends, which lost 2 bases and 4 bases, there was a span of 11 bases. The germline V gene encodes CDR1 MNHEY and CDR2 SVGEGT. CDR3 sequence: CASSYLASVYGYTF. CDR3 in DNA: TGTGCCAGCAGTTACCTGGCCAGCGTCTATGGCTACACCTTC.

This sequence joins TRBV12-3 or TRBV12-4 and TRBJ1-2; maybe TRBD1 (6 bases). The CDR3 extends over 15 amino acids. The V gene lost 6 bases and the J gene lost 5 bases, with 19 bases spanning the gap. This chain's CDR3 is CASSPGSRGGYGYTF. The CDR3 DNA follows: TGTGCCAGCAGCCCGGGATCCAGGGGAGGGTATGGCTACACCTTC.

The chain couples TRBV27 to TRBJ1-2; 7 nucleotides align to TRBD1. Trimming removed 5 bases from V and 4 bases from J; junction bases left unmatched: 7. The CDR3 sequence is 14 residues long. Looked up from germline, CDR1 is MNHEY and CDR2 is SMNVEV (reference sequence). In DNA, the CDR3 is TGTGCCAGCAGTGCCGGGGACAGCGCCTATGGCTACACCTTC. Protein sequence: CASSAGDSAYGYTF.

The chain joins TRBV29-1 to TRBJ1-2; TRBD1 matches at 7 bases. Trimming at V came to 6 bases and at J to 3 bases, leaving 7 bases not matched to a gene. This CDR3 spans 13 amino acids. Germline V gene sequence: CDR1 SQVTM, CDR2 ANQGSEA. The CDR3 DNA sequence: TGCAGCGTCCGTACCGGGACAGACTATGGCTACACCTTC. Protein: CSVRTGTDYGYTF.

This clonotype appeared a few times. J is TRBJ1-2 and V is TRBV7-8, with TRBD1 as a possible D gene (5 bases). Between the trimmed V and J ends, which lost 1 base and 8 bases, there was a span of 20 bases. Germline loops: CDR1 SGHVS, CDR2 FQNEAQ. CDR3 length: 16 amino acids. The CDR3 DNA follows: TGTGCCAGCAGCTTAGGGGCCGGGGGATCCATGGGGGGCTACACCTTC. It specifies CASSLGAGGSMGGYTF.

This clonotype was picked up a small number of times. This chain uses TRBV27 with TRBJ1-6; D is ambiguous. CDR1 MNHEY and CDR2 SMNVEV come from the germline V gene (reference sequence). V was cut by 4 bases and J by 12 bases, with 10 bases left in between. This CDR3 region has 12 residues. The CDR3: CASSSLERPLHF. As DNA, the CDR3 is TGTGCCAGCAGTTCCCTGGAAAGACCCCTCCACTTT.

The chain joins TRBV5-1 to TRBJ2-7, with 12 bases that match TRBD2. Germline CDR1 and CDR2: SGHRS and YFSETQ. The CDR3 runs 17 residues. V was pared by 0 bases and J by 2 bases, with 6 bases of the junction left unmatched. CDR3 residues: CASSLVRGLAGTYEQYF. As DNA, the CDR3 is TGCGCCAGCAGCTTGGTTCGGGGACTAGCGGGCACCTACGAGCAGTACTTC. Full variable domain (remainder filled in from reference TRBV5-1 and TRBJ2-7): KAGVTQTPRYLIKTRGQQVTLSCSPISGHRSVSWYQQTPGQGLQFLFEYFSETQRNKGNFPGRFSGRQFSNSRSEMNVSTLELGDSALYLCASSLVRGLAGTYEQYFGPGTRLTVT.

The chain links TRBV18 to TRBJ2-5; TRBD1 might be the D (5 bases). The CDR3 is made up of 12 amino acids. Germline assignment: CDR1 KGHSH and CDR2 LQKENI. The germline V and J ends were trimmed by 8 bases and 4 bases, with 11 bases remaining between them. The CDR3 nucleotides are TGTGCCAGCACAAAAGGGGTAGAGACCCAGTACTTC. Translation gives CASTKGVETQYF. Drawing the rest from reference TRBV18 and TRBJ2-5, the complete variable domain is NAGVMQNPRHLVRRRGQEARLRCSPMKGHSHVYWYRQLPEEGLKFMVYLQKENIIDESGMPKERFSAEFPKEGPSILRIQQVVRGDSAAYFCASTKGVETQYFGPGTRLLVL.

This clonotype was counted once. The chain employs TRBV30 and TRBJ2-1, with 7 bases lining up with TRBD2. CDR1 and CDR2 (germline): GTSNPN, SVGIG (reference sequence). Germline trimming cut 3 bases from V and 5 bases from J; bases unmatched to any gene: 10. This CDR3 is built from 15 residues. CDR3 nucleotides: TGTGCCTGGAGCCCCGGGCTAGCGGCCAACAATGAGCAGTTCTTC. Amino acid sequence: CAWSPGLAANNEQFF.

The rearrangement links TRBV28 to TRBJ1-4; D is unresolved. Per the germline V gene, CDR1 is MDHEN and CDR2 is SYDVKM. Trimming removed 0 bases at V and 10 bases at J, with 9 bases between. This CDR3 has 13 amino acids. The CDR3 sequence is CASSLWQVRKLFF. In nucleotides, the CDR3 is TGTGCCAGCAGTTTATGGCAGGTACGAAAACTGTTTTTT.

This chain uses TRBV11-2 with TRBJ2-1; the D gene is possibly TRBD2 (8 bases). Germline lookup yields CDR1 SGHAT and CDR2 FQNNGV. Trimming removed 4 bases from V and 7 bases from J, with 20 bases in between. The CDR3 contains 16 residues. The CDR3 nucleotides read TGTGCCAGCAGCTCCCCCGGGAGGGGGCGGGAGAATGAGCAGTTCTTC. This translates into CASSSPGRGRENEQFF.

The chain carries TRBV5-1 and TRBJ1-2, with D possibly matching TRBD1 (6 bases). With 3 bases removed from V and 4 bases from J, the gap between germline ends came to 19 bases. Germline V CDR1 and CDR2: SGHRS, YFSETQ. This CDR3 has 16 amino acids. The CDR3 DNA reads TGCGCCAGCAGCTCGAATTACAGGGACGGAGGCTATGGCTACACCTTC. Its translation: CASSSNYRDGGYGYTF.

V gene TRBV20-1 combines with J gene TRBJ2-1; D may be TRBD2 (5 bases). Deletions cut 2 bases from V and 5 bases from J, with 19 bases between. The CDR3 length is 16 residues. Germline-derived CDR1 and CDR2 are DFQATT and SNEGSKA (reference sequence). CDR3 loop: CSARPKAGLAHNEQFF. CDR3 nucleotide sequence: TGCAGTGCTAGACCCAAGGCCGGACTGGCCCACAATGAGCAGTTCTTC.

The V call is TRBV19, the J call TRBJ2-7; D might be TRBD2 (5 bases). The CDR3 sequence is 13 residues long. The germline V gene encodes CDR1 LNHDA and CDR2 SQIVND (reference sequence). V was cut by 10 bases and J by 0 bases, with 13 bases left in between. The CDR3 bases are TGTGCCACTTCGGACGGGAACTCCTACGAGCAGTACTTC. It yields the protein CATSDGNSYEQYF. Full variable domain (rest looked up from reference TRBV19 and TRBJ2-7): DGGITQSPKYLFRKEGQNVTLSCEQNLNHDAMYWYRQDPGQGLRLIYYSQIVNDFQKGDIAEGYSVSREKKESFPLTVTSAQKNPTAFYLCATSDGNSYEQYFGPGTRLTVT.

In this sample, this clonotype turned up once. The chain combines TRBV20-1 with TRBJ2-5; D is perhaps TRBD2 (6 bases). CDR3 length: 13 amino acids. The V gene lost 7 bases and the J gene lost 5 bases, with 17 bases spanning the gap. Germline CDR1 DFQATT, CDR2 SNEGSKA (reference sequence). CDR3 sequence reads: CSVPKGGMETQYF. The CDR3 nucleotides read TGCAGTGTCCCGAAGGGCGGGATGGAGACCCAGTACTTC.

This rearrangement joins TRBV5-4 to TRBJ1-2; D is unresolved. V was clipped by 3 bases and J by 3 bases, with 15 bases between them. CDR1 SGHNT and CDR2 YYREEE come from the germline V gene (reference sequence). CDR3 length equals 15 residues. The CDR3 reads CASSSTLEGDYGYTF. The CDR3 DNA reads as TGTGCCAGCAGCTCCACTCTTGAGGGAGACTATGGCTACACCTTC.

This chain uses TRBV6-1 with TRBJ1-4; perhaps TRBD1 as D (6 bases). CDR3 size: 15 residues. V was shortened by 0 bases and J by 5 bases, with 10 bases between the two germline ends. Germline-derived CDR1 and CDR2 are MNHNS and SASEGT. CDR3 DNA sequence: TGTGCCAGCAGTGAAGCAGGGAGGGGGAATGAAAAACTGTTTTTT. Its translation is CASSEAGRGNEKLFF.

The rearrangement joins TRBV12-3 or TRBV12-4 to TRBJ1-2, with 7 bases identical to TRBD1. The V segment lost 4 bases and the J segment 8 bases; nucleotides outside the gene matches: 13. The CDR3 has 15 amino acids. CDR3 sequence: CASSWTGASGKGYTF. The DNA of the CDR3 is TGTGCCAGCAGTTGGACAGGTGCTTCTGGGAAGGGCTACACCTTC.

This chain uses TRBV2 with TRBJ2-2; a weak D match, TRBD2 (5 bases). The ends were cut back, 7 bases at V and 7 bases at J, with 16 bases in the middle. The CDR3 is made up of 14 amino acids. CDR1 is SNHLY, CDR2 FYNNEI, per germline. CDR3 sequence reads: CASIQEGSGGELFF. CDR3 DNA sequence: TGTGCCAGCATCCAAGAGGGATCAGGCGGGGAGCTGTTTTTT.

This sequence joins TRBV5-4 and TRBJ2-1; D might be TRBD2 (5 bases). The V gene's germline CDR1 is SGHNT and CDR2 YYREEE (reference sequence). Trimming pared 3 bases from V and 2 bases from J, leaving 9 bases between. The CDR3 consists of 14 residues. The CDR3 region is CASSWPGTYNEQFF. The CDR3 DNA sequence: TGTGCCAGCAGCTGGCCGGGAACCTACAATGAGCAGTTCTTC.

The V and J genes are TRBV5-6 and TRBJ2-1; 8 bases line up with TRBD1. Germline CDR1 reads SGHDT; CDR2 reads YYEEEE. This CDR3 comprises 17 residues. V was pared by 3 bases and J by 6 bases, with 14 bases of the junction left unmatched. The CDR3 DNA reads TGTGCCAGCAGCTGGGTGGACAGGGATCCAGCCTTCAATGAGCAGTTCTTC. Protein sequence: CASSWVDRDPAFNEQFF.